This T cell receptor (beta chain) is from a study of blood T cells in healthy people across ages. Regarding the study as a whole: Long-lived and aged donors differed, with more naive CD4+ cells and higher diversity in the long-lived. The study lacked donor CMV status, which possibly confounded expanded clonotype changes.

A second PCR, run for about 6 to 12 cycles, used a sample-barcoded 5' primer plus a J-beta primer mix. Each cDNA molecule, via a template-switch adaptor with 12 random nucleotides, was tagged. Each CDR3 protein gets one entry after TCRdb re-called the 5' RACE reads with MiXCR. The table has 1.8 million or so distinct CDR3 sequences, 35% to 50% seen once. There are a few counts of this clonotype. Antigen specificity is unknown. Trimming stripped 5 bases from V and 11 bases from J, with 15 bases between. The CDR3 loop spans 12 amino acids. Material: blood. This sequence was found in a human donor in good health. The chain combines TRBV12-3 or TRBV12-4 with TRBJ2-5; D remains unclear. The CDR3 DNA follows: TGTGCCAGCAGTCCGTCATCTACGGAGCAGTACTTC. It specifies CASSPSSTEQYF.